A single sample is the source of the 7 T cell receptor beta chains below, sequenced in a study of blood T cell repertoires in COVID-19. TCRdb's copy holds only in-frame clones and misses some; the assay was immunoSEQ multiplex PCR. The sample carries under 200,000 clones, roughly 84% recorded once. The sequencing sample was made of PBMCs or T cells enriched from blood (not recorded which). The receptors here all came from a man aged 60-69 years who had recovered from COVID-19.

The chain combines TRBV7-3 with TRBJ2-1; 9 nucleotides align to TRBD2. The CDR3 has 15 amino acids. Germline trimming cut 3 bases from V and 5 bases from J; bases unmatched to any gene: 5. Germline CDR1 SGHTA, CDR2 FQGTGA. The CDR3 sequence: CASSLGTSMNNEQFF. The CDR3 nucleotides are TGTGCCAGCAGCTTGGGGACTAGCATGAACAATGAGCAGTTCTTC.

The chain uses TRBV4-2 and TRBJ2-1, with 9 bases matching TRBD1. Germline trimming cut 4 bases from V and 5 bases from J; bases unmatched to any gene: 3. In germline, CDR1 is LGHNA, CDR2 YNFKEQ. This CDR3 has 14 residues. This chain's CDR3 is CASSPGTGNNEQFF. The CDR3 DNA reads TGTGCCAGCAGCCCTGGGACAGGGAACAATGAGCAGTTCTTC.

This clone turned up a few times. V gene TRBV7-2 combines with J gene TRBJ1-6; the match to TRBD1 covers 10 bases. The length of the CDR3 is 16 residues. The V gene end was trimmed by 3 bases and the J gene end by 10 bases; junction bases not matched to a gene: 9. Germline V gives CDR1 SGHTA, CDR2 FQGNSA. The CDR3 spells CASSFGTGVLPSPLHF. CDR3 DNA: TGTGCCAGCAGCTTCGGGACAGGGGTTCTTCCGTCACCCCTCCACTTT.

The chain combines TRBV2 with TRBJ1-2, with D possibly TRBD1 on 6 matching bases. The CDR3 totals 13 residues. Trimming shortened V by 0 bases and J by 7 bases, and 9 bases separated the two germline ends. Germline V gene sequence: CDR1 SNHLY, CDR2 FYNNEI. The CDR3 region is CASSEARGPGYTF. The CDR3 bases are TGTGCCAGCAGTGAAGCGCGGGGGCCTGGCTACACCTTC.

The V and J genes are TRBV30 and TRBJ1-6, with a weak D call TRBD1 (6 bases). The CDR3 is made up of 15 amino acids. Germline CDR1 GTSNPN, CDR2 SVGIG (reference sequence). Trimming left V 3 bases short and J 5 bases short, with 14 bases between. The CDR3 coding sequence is TGTGCCTGGAGGTCGGGGGGACACAATAATTCACCCCTCCACTTT. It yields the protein CAWRSGGHNNSPLHF.

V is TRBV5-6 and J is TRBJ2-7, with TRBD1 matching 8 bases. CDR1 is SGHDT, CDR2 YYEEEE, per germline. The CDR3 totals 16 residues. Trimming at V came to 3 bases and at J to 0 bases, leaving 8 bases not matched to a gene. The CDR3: CASSWGQALTSYEQYF. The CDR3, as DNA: TGTGCCAGCAGCTGGGGACAGGCCCTCACCTCCTACGAGCAGTACTTC.

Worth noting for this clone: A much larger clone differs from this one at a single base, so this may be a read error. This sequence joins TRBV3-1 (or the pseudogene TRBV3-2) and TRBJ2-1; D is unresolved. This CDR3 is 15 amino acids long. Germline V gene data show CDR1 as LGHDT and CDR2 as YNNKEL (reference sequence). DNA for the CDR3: TGTGTCAGCAGCCAAGGGTCGCGATCCACCAATGAGCAGTTCTTC. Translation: CVSSQGSRSTNEQFF.